This T cell receptor (beta chain) was identified during a study of shared clonotypes between healthy human individuals. Whole-study results and caveats: The sharing of 5% to 6.5% of naive CD4 clonotypes was seen across several donors. Owing to a small donor count, the genetic and exposure-history diversity represented was limited.

Deep-level assay runs were performed. Methods used by the authors: Filtering differed because ImmunoSEQ produced junction-only sequences that carried no quality scores. Data came from immunoSEQ multiplex PCR; TCRdb stores just in-frame clones and leaves some out. The DNA was the basis for D and trimming; V, J and clone size are from that table. This repertoire shows 95,000 to 120,000 clones, around two thirds found once; its top ten account for roughly 24%. Germline V gives CDR1 SGHNT, CDR2 YENEEA. The CDR3 covers 18 residues. V shed 5 bases, J shed 3 bases, and the junction held 14 bases outside the gene matches. Note on this clone: Its specificity is unknown.

This TCR derives from a woman younger than 45 in good health. Sample: memory CD8+ T cells sorted from blood. As for subset: CD45RO+ cells pooled with CCR7-negative TemRA cells. The gene calls are TRBV11-3 and TRBJ1-3; 9 positions match TRBD1. DNA for the CDR3: TGTGCCAGCAGCCTGACCCTACTTGGACAGGGGTTTGGAAACACCATATATTTT. Its translation is CASSLTLLGQGFGNTIYF.